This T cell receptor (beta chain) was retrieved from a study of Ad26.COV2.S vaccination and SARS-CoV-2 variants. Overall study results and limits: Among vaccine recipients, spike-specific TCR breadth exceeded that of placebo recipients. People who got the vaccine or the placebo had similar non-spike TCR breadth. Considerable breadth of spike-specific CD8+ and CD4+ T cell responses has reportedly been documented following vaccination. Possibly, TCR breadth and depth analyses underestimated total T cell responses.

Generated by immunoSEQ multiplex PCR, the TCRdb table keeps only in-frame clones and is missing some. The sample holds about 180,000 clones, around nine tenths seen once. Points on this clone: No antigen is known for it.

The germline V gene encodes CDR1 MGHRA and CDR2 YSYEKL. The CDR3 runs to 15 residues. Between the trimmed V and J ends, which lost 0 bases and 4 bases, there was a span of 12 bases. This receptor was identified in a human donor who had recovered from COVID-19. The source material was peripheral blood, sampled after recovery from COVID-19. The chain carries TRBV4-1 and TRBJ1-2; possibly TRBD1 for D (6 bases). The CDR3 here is CASSQDAGEVYGYTF. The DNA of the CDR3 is TGCGCCAGCAGCCAAGACGCAGGGGAGGTCTATGGCTACACCTTC.